This TCR beta chain was documented in a study of blood T cell repertoires in COVID-19. At the level of the study: Sample material is recorded as cDNA or gDNA derived from T cells, B-cell-depleted T cells, or PBMCs.

This CDR3 is 15 amino acids long. Losses at the gene ends were 5 bases for V and 8 bases for J; bases not matched to a gene: 11. Germline lookup yields CDR1 SGHRS and CDR2 YFSETQ. Profiled with immunoSEQ multiplex PCR; TCRdb holds only in-frame clones, not every one. Of about 160,000 clones listed, about 88% are singletons. The receptor's source is a woman aged 45-60 years with COVID-19, enrolled during active disease. Sequencing input: peripheral blood. The chain recombines TRBV5-1 with TRBJ2-1; 9 bases are shared with TRBD1. CDR3 in DNA: TGCGCCAGCAGGCTATGGGGACAGGGCATCGATGAGCAGTTCTTC. This encodes CASRLWGQGIDEQFF. Filled out from reference TRBV5-1 and TRBJ2-1, the complete variable domain reads KAGVTQTPRYLIKTRGQQVTLSCSPISGHRSVSWYQQTPGQGLQFLFEYFSETQRNKGNFPGRFSGRQFSNSRSEMNVSTLELGDSALYLCASRLWGQGIDEQFFGPGTRLTVL.